This entry lists 4 T cell receptor beta chains sequenced from one sample in a study of technical replicates of blood from several donors. TCRdb's copy holds only in-frame clones and misses some; the assay was immunoSEQ multiplex PCR. The table includes some 69,000 clones, around nine tenths detected once. Sequenced: PBMCs. Receptors originate from a human donor in good health. Some clones in this sample may be carry-over from other donors' samples.

The chain couples TRBV4-2 to TRBJ2-1; 10 bases agree with TRBD2. The CDR3 is 16 amino acids. With V trimmed by 4 bases and J by 3 bases, 6 bases remained unmatched. The germline CDR1 and CDR2 sequences are LGHNA and YNFKEQ. The CDR3 bases are TGTGCCAGCAGCCCTGATACTAGCGGGATCTACAATGAGCAGTTCTTC. This translates into CASSPDTSGIYNEQFF.

The rearrangement joins TRBV10-3 to TRBJ2-1, with D tentatively TRBD1 (6 bases). The CDR3 sequence is 16 residues long. Between the trimmed V and J ends, which lost 6 bases and 7 bases, there was a span of 22 bases. The germline V gene encodes CDR1 ENHRY and CDR2 SYGVKD. The CDR3 DNA reads as TGTGCCATCAGCCGGGACAAATACTCGAGGGTAAATGAGCAGTTCTTC. This gives the protein CAISRDKYSRVNEQFF.

The genes are TRBV18 and TRBJ2-5; the match to TRBD1 covers 8 bases. The CDR3 sequence is 14 residues long. V shed 4 bases, J shed 2 bases, and the junction held 3 bases outside the gene matches. Per germline, CDR1 KGHSH and CDR2 LQKENI. CDR3 sequence (DNA): TGTGCCAGCTCACTGGGACAGGTACAAGAGACCCAGTACTTC. Protein product: CASSLGQVQETQYF.

This chain links TRBV4-2 with TRBJ1-5; no definite D call. Trimming stripped 1 base from V and 9 bases from J, with 16 bases between. Germline CDR1 LGHNA, CDR2 YNFKEQ. The CDR3 sequence is 15 residues long. The CDR3 DNA follows: TGTGCCAGCAGCCAAGGGGAGGCTGGCGGTCGGCCCCAGCATTTT. The encoded protein is CASSQGEAGGRPQHF.